This note documents a single T cell receptor beta chain sequence. The data stem from a study of blood T cell repertoires in COVID-19. About the research overall: PBMCs, B-cell-depleted T cells, or T cells provided the cDNA or gDNA that made up the material.

CDR3 length: 15 residues. With 4 bases removed from V and 5 bases from J, the gap between germline ends came to 17 bases. CDR1 is GTSNPN and CDR2 is SVGIG in the germline V gene (reference sequence). Assay: immunoSEQ multiplex PCR; the TCRdb copy retains only in-frame clones and omits some. The profile shows 35,000 to 45,000 clones, approximately 90% of them singletons. This rearrangement joins TRBV30 to TRBJ2-2, with a weak D call TRBD2 (5 bases). Source material: peripheral blood. This clonotype was sampled from a human donor in a cohort sampled during active COVID-19. The CDR3 DNA follows: TGTGCCTGGATCCCCCTTGGGAGAAATACCGGGGAGCTGTTTTTT. This gives the protein CAWIPLGRNTGELFF.